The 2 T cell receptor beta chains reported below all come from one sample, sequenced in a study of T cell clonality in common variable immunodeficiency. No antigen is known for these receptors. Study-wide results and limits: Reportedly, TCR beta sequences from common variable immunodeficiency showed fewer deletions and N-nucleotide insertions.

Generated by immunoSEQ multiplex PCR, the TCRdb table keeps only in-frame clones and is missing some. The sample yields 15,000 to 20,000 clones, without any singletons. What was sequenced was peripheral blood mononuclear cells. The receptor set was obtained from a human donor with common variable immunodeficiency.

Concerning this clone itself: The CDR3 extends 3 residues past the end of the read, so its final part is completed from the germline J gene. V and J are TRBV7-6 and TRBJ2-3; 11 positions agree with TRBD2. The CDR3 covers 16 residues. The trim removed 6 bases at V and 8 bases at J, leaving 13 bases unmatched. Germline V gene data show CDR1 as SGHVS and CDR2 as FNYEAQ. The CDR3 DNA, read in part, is TGTGCCAGCAGGGAGGGACTAGCGGTTCACAGAGTTACG. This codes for CASREGLAVHRVT. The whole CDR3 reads CASREGLAVHRVTQYF.

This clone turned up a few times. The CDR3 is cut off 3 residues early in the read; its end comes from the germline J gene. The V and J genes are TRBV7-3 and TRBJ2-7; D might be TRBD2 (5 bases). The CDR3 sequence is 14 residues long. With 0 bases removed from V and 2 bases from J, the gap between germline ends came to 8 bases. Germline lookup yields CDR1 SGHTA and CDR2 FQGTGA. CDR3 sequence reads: CASSLTSGPYEQYF. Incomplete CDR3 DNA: TGTGCCAGCAGCTTAACGAGCGGTCCCTACGAG.